The clone carrying this TCR beta chain was seen repeatedly, ten times or more. The data originate from a study of low-dose radiotherapy and immunotherapy resistance in tumors. Study summary: Cohort 1 received 0.5 Gy per fraction every 2 weeks, totaling 6.5 Gy.

Time point: after trial treatment. Treatment: LDRT plus nivolumab, ipilimumab, low-dose cyclophosphamide and aspirin (RACIN trial). It was with a constant-region primer and a V-primer adapter that TCRs were amplified over about 19 PCR cycles. TCRdb analysed the reads with MiXCR anew, one entry per CDR3 protein. The sample contains tens of thousands of distinct CDR3 sequences, roughly 33% of which appear only once. The CDR3 loop spans 13 amino acids. The V end lost 5 bases, the J end lost 4 bases, and 11 bases lay between the germline ends. Germline values: CDR1 SGHDN, CDR2 FVKESK. The rearrangement links TRBV14 to TRBJ1-2, with a tentative D call TRBD1 (5 bases). Material: PBMCs, obtained after low-dose radiotherapy plus immunotherapy. The TCR was taken from a male donor with rectosigmoid adenocarcinoma. The CDR3 loop is CASSDRGSYGYTF. DNA of the CDR3: TGTGCCAGCAGCGACCGGGGCTCCTATGGCTACACCTTC.